Sequencing of this TCR beta chain was carried out in a study of blood T cell repertoires in COVID-19. Study at large: From T cells, B-cell-depleted T cells, or PBMCs came the material, which was cDNA or gDNA.

Generated by immunoSEQ multiplex PCR, the TCRdb table keeps only in-frame clones and is missing some. The sample carries around 40,000 clones, roughly 89% recorded once. Trimming at V came to 6 bases and at J to 2 bases, leaving 8 bases not matched to a gene. The CDR3 runs to 16 residues. Germline V gene data show CDR1 as MNHNY and CDR2 as SVGAGI (reference sequence). The receptor's source is a man between 45 and 60 years old with active COVID-19. Sequencing was done on a sample of peripheral blood. The V call is TRBV6-6, the J call TRBJ1-3; 9 bases agree with TRBD1. In DNA form, the CDR3 reads TGTGCCAGCAGCACCGGGACAGGGTACACTGGAAACACCATATATTTT. Encoded protein: CASSTGTGYTGNTIYF.